The 18 T cell receptor beta chains below come from one sample, sequenced in a study of shared clonotypes between healthy human individuals. TCRdb keeps only in-frame clones here, not all; method: immunoSEQ multiplex PCR. Here the sample spans 950,000 to 1,300,000 clones, approximately 76% being singletons. Sample: memory CD4+ T cells sorted from blood. Described subset: CD45RA-negative fraction. These receptors all come from a man younger than 35 in good health.

The rearrangement links TRBV28 to TRBJ2-7; D is possibly TRBD2 (5 bases). Trimming took off 4 bases at V and 3 bases at J, with 16 bases between the two ends. CDR1 MDHEN and CDR2 SYDVKM come from the germline V gene. CDR3 size: 15 residues. The CDR3 loop is CASSSRRAGIYEQYF. CDR3 nucleotide sequence: TGTGCCAGCAGTTCCAGGCGGGCGGGCATCTACGAGCAGTACTTC.

This clone was seen a single time. The chain couples TRBV7-9 to TRBJ1-1; the D gene is possibly TRBD1 (5 bases). Germline assignment: CDR1 SEHNR and CDR2 FQNEAQ (reference sequence). Trimming shortened V by 5 bases and J by 5 bases, and 21 bases separated the two germline ends. The length of the CDR3 is 16 residues. CDR3 sequence reads: CASSPSGGGGNTEAFF. In nucleotides, the CDR3 is TGTGCCAGCAGCCCCTCTGGCGGCGGGGGGAATACTGAAGCTTTCTTT.

J is TRBJ2-1 and V is TRBV5-1, with 8 bases fitting TRBD1. Trimming removed 8 bases from V and 4 bases from J; junction bases left unmatched: 2. Germline CDR1 SGHRS, CDR2 YFSETQ. The CDR3 is made up of 12 amino acids. CDR3 DNA sequence: TGCGCCAGTCGGACAGGGTACAATGAGCAGTTCTTC. The encoded protein is CASRTGYNEQFF.

The V and J genes are TRBV27 and TRBJ1-6, with D possibly matching TRBD1 (6 bases). The germline gives CDR1 MNHEY, CDR2 SMNVEV (reference sequence). The CDR3 is 12 amino acids. The V end lost 5 bases, the J end lost 10 bases, and 9 bases lay between the germline ends. CDR3 amino acids: CASSLTGSPLHF. The CDR3 DNA follows: TGTGCCAGCAGTCTTACAGGGTCACCCCTCCACTTT.

The chain employs TRBV4-2 and TRBJ2-7, with TRBD1 identical over 7 bases. V was pared by 1 base and J by 3 bases, with 3 bases of the junction left unmatched. Germline V gene lookup returns CDR1 LGHNA and CDR2 YNFKEQ. The CDR3 has 14 residues. As DNA, the CDR3 is TGTGCCAGCAGCCAAGCGGGACAGCACTACGAGCAGTACTTC. Translated: CASSQAGQHYEQYF.

The chain has TRBV5-1 and TRBJ2-1; D might be TRBD2 (6 bases). Trimming took 4 bases from V and 8 from J, leaving 13 bases between them. The CDR3 loop spans 13 amino acids. From germline, CDR1 is SGHRS and CDR2 YFSETQ. CDR3 in DNA: TGCGCCAGCAGCGTCCGAGCGGGCTATGAGCAGTTCTTC. It encodes CASSVRAGYEQFF.

CDR3 residues: CASSPTGTNYGYTF. CDR3 DNA: TGCGCCAGCAGCCCGACAGGGACTAACTATGGCTACACCTTC. V usage is TRBV4-3 and J usage is TRBJ1-2; 7 nucleotides agree with TRBD1. CDR1 and CDR2 (germline): LGHNA, YSLEER. Trimming at V came to 4 bases and at J to 0 bases, leaving 2 bases not matched to a gene. The CDR3 is 14 amino acids.

The sample holds a few counts of this clone. The genes are TRBV10-2 and TRBJ1-1; the D is unclear. There are 14 residues in the CDR3. V lost 3 bases and J 10 bases, leaving 18 bases between the germline ends. Per the germline V gene, CDR1 is WSHSY and CDR2 is SAAADI. CDR3 nucleotides: TGCGCCAGCAGTGACACCGCGATCGTAAGCAGAGCTTTCTTT. This sequence encodes CASSDTAIVSRAFF.

The chain is built from TRBV5-1 and TRBJ2-7; 10 bases align to TRBD1. CDR3 length: 15 residues. CDR1 and CDR2 (germline): SGHRS, YFSETQ. Trimming took 2 bases from V and 4 from J; bases not matched to a gene: 6. The CDR3 loop is CASSFRQGASYEQYF. DNA of the CDR3: TGCGCCAGCAGCTTCCGACAGGGGGCGTCTTACGAGCAGTACTTC.

The J gene is TRBJ2-2, the V gene TRBV15; D is uncertain. This CDR3 is 15 amino acids long. Germline V CDR1 and CDR2: LNHNV, YYDKDF (reference sequence). Deletions cut 3 bases from V and 3 bases from J, with 11 bases between. The CDR3 region is CATSRESDDTGELFF. In nucleotides, the CDR3 is TGTGCCACCAGCAGGGAATCGGACGACACCGGGGAGCTGTTTTTT.

The chain combines TRBV4-1 with TRBJ2-1; D is perhaps TRBD2 (6 bases). This CDR3 has 17 residues. CDR1 MGHRA and CDR2 YSYEKL come from the germline V gene. V was clipped by 1 base and J by 6 bases, with 19 bases between them. The CDR3 bases are TGCGCCAGCAGCCAAGGGGTCGGGGGAGTAGGTTTCAATGAGCAGTTCTTC. Its translation is CASSQGVGGVGFNEQFF.

The genes are TRBV7-2 and TRBJ2-5; D gene uncertain. CDR3 length equals 12 residues. Germline V gives CDR1 SGHTA, CDR2 FQGNSA. V was pared by 4 bases and J by 6 bases, with 9 bases between. CDR3 in amino acids: CASSSQGKTQYF. CDR3 bases: TGTGCCAGCAGCTCCCAAGGGAAGACCCAGTACTTC.

In its sample, this clone was seen a few times. The CDR3 coding sequence is TGTGCCAGCAGCTCCCGGGACAAGAGGCGGCAGTACTTC. This sequence encodes CASSSRDKRRQYF. The rearrangement links TRBV11-1 to TRBJ2-7; tentatively, D is TRBD1 (6 bases). The CDR3 has 13 amino acids. Germline V gene lookup returns CDR1 SGHAT and CDR2 FQDESV (reference sequence). Trimming pared 4 bases from V and 9 bases from J, leaving 16 bases between.

This sequence joins TRBV28 and TRBJ2-5; tentative D call: TRBD1 (5 bases). Germline lookup yields CDR1 MDHEN and CDR2 SYDVKM. The CDR3 is 15 residues long. V shed 3 bases and J shed 5 bases, with 16 bases lying between them. CDR3 protein: CASSFNRKASETQYF. CDR3 sequence (DNA): TGTGCCAGCAGTTTCAACAGGAAGGCGAGCGAGACCCAGTACTTC.

The rearrangement joins TRBV6-6 to TRBJ1-4; TRBD1 might be the D (5 bases). The germline V gene has CDR1 MNHNY and CDR2 SVGAGI (reference sequence). V was trimmed by 6 bases and J by 3 bases, leaving 11 bases between them. The CDR3 length is 14 residues. The CDR3 nucleotides read TGTGCCAGCAGAAAGACAGAGTCTAATGAAAAACTGTTTTTT. Amino acid sequence: CASRKTESNEKLFF.

The CDR3 protein is CASQGAYEQYF. The CDR3 nucleotides read TGTGCCAGCCAGGGAGCCTACGAGCAGTACTTC. This chain uses TRBV27 with TRBJ2-7; the D gene could be TRBD1 or TRBD2 (5 bases each). V was clipped by 8 bases and J by 2 bases, with 7 bases between them. The germline gives CDR1 MNHEY, CDR2 SMNVEV (reference sequence). This CDR3 has 11 amino acids.

The chain is built from TRBV5-1 and TRBJ1-2, with D possibly TRBD1 on 5 matching bases. V lost 4 bases to trimming and J lost 4 bases, with 14 bases between them. The CDR3 is 14 amino acids. In germline, CDR1 is SGHRS, CDR2 YFSETQ. CDR3 residues: CASSPLGGVYGYTF. CDR3 nucleotides: TGCGCCAGCAGCCCTCTTGGGGGGGTCTATGGCTACACCTTC.

The V gene is TRBV19, the J gene TRBJ2-2; TRBD2 is a possible D gene (6 bases). Trimming cost V 6 bases and J 0 bases, with 11 bases left between them. Germline-derived CDR1 and CDR2 are LNHDA and SQIVND (reference sequence). This CDR3 is built from 15 residues. CDR3 in amino acids: CASSKGTANTGELFF. The CDR3 DNA sequence: TGTGCCAGTAGCAAAGGGACTGCGAACACCGGGGAGCTGTTTTTT.